The sample holds a few counts of the clone carrying this T cell receptor beta chain. Its antigen is unidentified. CDR3 length: 15 residues. Trimming removed 6 bases from V and 6 bases from J, with 21 bases in between. The germline V gene has CDR1 SEHNR and CDR2 FQNEAQ (reference sequence). The data belong to a study of identical twins. Overall study results and limits: Carriage of fewer insertions was seen in abundant cord blood beta clonotypes, whereas memory repertoires showed none.

One entry per CDR3 protein, called by TCRdb with MiXCR from the 5' RACE reads. The sample holds approximately 280,000 distinct CDR3 sequences, approximately 8% seen once. These data also formed part of another study, on yellow fever vaccine responses in identical twins.

This clonotype originated in a woman aged 18-29 years in good health. Sequences were obtained from memory (CD45RO+) T cells sorted from blood. This sequence joins TRBV7-9 and TRBJ2-7; the D gene is possibly TRBD1 (5 bases). CDR3 in amino acids: CASRNRVGHPAEQYV. DNA for the CDR3: TGTGCCAGCAGGAATCGGGTCGGACATCCGGCCGAGCAGTACGTC.